What follows are 9 T cell receptor beta chains derived from one specimen sequenced in a study of regulatory T cells in long-lasting Graves disease. Time point specified: persistent/refractory GD, antithyroid drugs over 5 years with positive TRAb. Following extraction of RNA from PBMCs, that RNA was used to make the TCR library. Relying on iRepertoire HTBI primers and Arm-PCR of CDR3 regions, the team built TCR beta libraries. MiXCR was run by TCRdb on the multiplex PCR reads, yielding one entry per CDR3 protein. The sample carries some 470,000 distinct CDR3 sequences, about a fifth recorded once. The material was peripheral blood mononuclear cells (PBMCs), obtained when the disease was refractory, from a patient treated with antithyroid drugs. The origin of the receptors is a female donor with Graves disease.

This clonotype has a count of ten or more. The chain uses TRBV5-1 and TRBJ1-6, with TRBD1 matching 8 bases. This CDR3 is 13 amino acids long. V was clipped by 7 bases and J by 10 bases; unmatched bases: 7. CDR1 and CDR2 (germline): SGHRS, YFSETQ. The CDR3 region is CASGTGGNSPLHF. DNA for the CDR3: TGCGCCAGCGGGACAGGAGGAAACTCACCCCTCCACTTT. The full variable domain, its missing parts supplied by reference TRBV5-1 and TRBJ1-6, is KAGVTQTPRYLIKTRGQQVTLSCSPISGHRSVSWYQQTPGQGLQFLFEYFSETQRNKGNFPGRFSGRQFSNSRSEMNVSTLELGDSALYLCASGTGGNSPLHFGNGTRLTVT.

This clonotype was observed many times. The CDR3 bases are TGCAGTGCTAGACGGCCGGATACCACGAACACCGGGGAGCTGTTTTTT. Translation gives CSARRPDTTNTGELFF. This chain connects TRBV20-1 to TRBJ2-2; D is undetermined. Germline-derived CDR1 and CDR2 are DFQATT and SNEGSKA (reference sequence). Trimming removed 2 bases from V and 0 bases from J, with 13 bases in between. The CDR3 has 16 residues.

At least ten counts were recorded for this clonotype. This sequence joins TRBV2 and TRBJ2-7; a possible D gene is TRBD1 (6 bases). Trimming took off 5 bases at V and 1 base at J, with 12 bases between the two ends. This CDR3 has 14 amino acids. From germline, CDR1 is SNHLY and CDR2 FYNNEI. CDR3 coding DNA: TGTGCCAGCAGTCCGGACAGACGTTCCTACGAGCAGTACTTC. Residues: CASSPDRRSYEQYF.

The rearrangement uses TRBV12-3 or TRBV12-4 and TRBJ2-7; 9 bases agree with TRBD2. V was pared by 2 bases and J by 3 bases, with 8 bases of the junction left unmatched. The CDR3 runs 16 residues. The CDR3 DNA follows: TGTGCCAGCAGTTTATCCGAGACTAGCGGAATCTACGAGCAGTACTTC. This sequence encodes CASSLSETSGIYEQYF.

This clonotype was seen ten or more times. The chain is built from TRBV20-1 and TRBJ2-5; 8 bases align to TRBD1. CDR1 is DFQATT, CDR2 SNEGSKA, per germline (reference sequence). Germline trimming cut 4 bases from V and 8 bases from J; bases unmatched to any gene: 12. There are 14 residues in the CDR3. The CDR3 reads CSANPGGSRGTQYF. The CDR3, as DNA: TGCAGTGCTAACCCAGGGGGCTCGAGGGGTACCCAGTACTTC.

On this clonotype: This may be a read error: a much more frequent sequence differs by one nucleotide. The CDR3 DNA reads as TGTGCCAGCAGTGAGGGGGAGGACTCCTACGAGCAGTACTTC. Translated, it gives CASSEGEDSYEQYF. This chain connects TRBV28 to TRBJ2-7; D possibly matches TRBD1 or TRBD2 (6 bases each). V shed 5 bases and J shed 0 bases, with 11 bases lying between them. CDR3 length: 14 residues. Germline CDR1 and CDR2: MDHEN and SYDVKM.

V gene TRBV7-3 combines with J gene TRBJ1-2, with D possibly being TRBD1 (5 bases). The length of the CDR3 is 14 residues. V lost 3 bases, J lost 7 bases, and 15 bases lay in between. Germline V gene data show CDR1 as SGHTA and CDR2 as FQGTGA. The DNA for the CDR3 is TGTGCCAGCAGCTTCAGGGTAGTTACGGGTGGCTACACCTTC. This encodes CASSFRVVTGGYTF. Combining the CDR3 with reference TRBV7-3 and TRBJ1-2 gives the whole variable domain GAGVSQTPSNKVTEKGKYVELRCDPISGHTALYWYRQSLGQGPEFLIYFQGTGAADDSGLPNDRFFAVRPEGSVSTLKIQRTERGDSAVYLCASSFRVVTGGYTFGSGTRLTVV.

The V and J genes are TRBV29-1 and TRBJ2-1, with 8 bases that match TRBD2. Germline CDR1 SQVTM, CDR2 ANQGSEA. The J segment lost 9 bases and the V segment lost 7 bases, leaving 11 bases of the junction unmatched. The CDR3 runs to 13 residues. CDR3 protein: CSAREGGLSEQFF. DNA of the CDR3: TGCAGCGCTCGGGAGGGAGGCTTGAGTGAGCAGTTCTTC.

The rearrangement joins TRBV7-2 to TRBJ1-2; 7 bases map to TRBD1. Germline V CDR1 and CDR2: SGHTA, FQGNSA. The CDR3 is 17 residues long. V lost 5 bases, J lost 0 bases, and 12 bases stayed unmatched. The CDR3 nucleotides read TGTGCCAGCAGCGGGCGAAGCACAGGGGAACCTAACTATGGCTACACCTTC. Translated: CASSGRSTGEPNYGYTF.